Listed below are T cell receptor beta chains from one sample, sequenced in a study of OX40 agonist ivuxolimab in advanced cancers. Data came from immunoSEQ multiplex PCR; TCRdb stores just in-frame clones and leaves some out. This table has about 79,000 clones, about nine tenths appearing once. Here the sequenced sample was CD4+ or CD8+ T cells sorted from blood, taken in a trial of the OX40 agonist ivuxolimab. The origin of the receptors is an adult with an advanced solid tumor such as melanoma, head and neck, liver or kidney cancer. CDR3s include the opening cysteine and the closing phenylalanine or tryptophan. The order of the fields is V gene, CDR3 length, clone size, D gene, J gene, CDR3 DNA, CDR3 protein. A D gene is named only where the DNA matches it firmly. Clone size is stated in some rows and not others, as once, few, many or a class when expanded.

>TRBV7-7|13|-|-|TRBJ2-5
TGTGCTAGCAGCCCGGACAGAAAAGAGACCCAGTACTTC
CASSPDRKETQYF
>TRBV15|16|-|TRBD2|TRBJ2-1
TGTGCCACCAGCACAAGACTAGCGGGAGTTAGCAATGAGCAGTTCTTC
CATSTRLAGVSNEQFF
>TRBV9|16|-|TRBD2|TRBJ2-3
TGTGCCAGCAGCGTAGCGAGCGGGAGAGGCACAGATACGCAGTATTTT
CASSVASGRGTDTQYF
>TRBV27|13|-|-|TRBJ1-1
TGTGCCAGCAGTTTTCCGGGGGTGGGACAAGCTTTCTTT
CASSFPGVGQAFF
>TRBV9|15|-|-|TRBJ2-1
TGTGCCAGCAGCATACAAGGAGCGAAGTTTAATGAGCAGTTCTTC
CASSIQGAKFNEQFF
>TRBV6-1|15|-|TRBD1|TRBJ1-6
TGTGCCAGCAGTCTAACTGACAGGGAACATTCACCCCTCCACTTT
CASSLTDREHSPLHF
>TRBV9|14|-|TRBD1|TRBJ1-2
TGTGCCAGCAGCGGACTGAGGGGGCAGGGCGGCTACACCTTC
CASSGLRGQGGYTF
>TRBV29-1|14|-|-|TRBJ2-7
TGCAGCGTCCAGGTCGGATGGACCTCCTACGAGCAGTACTTC
CSVQVGWTSYEQYF
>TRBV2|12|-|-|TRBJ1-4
TGTGCCAGCCTTGGGGGCAATGAAAAACTGTTTTTT
CASLGGNEKLFF
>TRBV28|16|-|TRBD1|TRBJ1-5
TGTGCCAGCAGTTTAGTTTCAGGGGGCGCGAATCAGCCCCAGCATTTT
CASSLVSGGANQPQHF
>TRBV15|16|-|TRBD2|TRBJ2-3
TGTGCCACCAGCAGAGAACTAGCGGAGCACACAGATACGCAGTATTTT
CATSRELAEHTDTQYF
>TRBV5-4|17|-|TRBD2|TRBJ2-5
TGTGCCAGCAGCTTGGCCCAACTAGCGGGATCAGGGGGGGCCCAGTACTTC
CASSLAQLAGSGGAQYF
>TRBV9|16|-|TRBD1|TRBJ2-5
TGTGCCAGCAGCGAATGGGACAGGGTCGGGGGAGAGACCCAGTACTTC
CASSEWDRVGGETQYF
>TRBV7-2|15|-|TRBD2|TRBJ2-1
TGTGCCAGCAGCCGGACTAGCGGGCCTTACAATGAGCAGTTCTTC
CASSRTSGPYNEQFF
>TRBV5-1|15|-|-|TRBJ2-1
TGCGCCAGCAGCACGGGCGAGAGCTCCTACAATGAGCAGTTCTTC
CASSTGESSYNEQFF
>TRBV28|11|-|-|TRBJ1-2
TGTGCCAGCGGGGGGAACTATGGCTACACCTTC
CASGGNYGYTF
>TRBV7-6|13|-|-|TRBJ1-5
TGTGCCAGCAGCTTAGGGCAGGGGCAGCCCCAGCATTTT
CASSLGQGQPQHF
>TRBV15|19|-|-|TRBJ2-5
TGTGCCACCCCTTCTGGGACAGGGGAGCTAGCGGGAGGCGAAGAGACCCAGTACTTC
CATPSGTGELAGGEETQYF
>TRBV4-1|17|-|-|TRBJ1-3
TGCGCCAGCAGCCAAGCGCAAGTAGACAACTCTGGAAACACCATATATTTT
CASSQAQVDNSGNTIYF
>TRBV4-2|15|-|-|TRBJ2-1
TGTGCCAGCAGCCAAGCCTGGATAGATTTCAATGAGCAGTTCTTC
CASSQAWIDFNEQFF
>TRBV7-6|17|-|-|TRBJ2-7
TGTGCCAGCAGCTACGGGGGTTTGGGACAAAGAACGTACGAGCAGTACTTC
CASSYGGLGQRTYEQYF
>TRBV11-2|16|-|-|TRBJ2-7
TGTGCCAGCAGCCCCAATCCCGGGACCCAGATCTACGAGCAGTACTTC
CASSPNPGTQIYEQYF
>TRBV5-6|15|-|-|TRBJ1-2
TGTGCCAGCAGCTTGTTTGCGGGGAGTAACTATGGCTACACCTTC
CASSLFAGSNYGYTF
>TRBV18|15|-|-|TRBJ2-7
TGTGCCAGCTCACCACGAGACAGTAACCTCTACGAGCAGTACTTC
CASSPRDSNLYEQYF
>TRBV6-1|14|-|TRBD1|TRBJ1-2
TGTGCCAGCAGTTCGGGACAGGGCGACTATGGCTACACCTTC
CASSSGQGDYGYTF
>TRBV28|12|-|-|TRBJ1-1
TGTGCCAGTGAAAAGGGGTACACTGAAGCTTTCTTT
CASEKGYTEAFF
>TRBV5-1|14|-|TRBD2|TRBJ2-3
TGCGCCAGCAGCCTCCTAGCGGCAACAGATACGCAGTATTTT
CASSLLAATDTQYF
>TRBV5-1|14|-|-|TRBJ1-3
TGCGCCAGCAGCTTGCAGGGCTCTGGAAACACCATATATTTT
CASSLQGSGNTIYF
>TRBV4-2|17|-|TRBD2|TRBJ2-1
TGTGCCAGCAGCCAAGATCGGGCGGGAGCGACCTACAATGAGCAGTTCTTC
CASSQDRAGATYNEQFF
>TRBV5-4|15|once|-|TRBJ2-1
TGTGCCAGCAGCTTGGCGGGGCAATCCTACAATGAGCAGTTCTTC
CASSLAGQSYNEQFF
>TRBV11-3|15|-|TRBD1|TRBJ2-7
TGTGCCAGCAGCGGCGCGACAGGGGTAGGGTACGAGCAGTACTTC
CASSGATGVGYEQYF
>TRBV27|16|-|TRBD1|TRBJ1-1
TGTGCCAGCAGTTTCTGGACAGGGGGTGCAAACACTGAAGCTTTCTTT
CASSFWTGGANTEAFF
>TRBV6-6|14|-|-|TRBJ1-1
TGTGCCAGCAGTGCCCCCGACGGGAACACTGAAGCTTTCTTT
CASSAPDGNTEAFF
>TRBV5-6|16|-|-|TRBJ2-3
TGTGCCAGCAGCACTGGGACAAGGGATCCCACAGATACGCAGTATTTT
CASSTGTRDPTDTQYF
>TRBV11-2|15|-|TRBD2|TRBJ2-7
TGTGCCAGCAGCTTATTCCGCGGGAGAGGCTACGAGCAGTACTTC
CASSLFRGRGYEQYF
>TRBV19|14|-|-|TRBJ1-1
TGTGCCAGTAGTAGACTGTACATGAACACTGAAGCTTTCTTT
CASSRLYMNTEAFF
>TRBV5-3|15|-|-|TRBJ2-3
TGTGCCAGAAGCCTTAGCAAAGACTCTACAGATACGCAGTATTTT
CARSLSKDSTDTQYF
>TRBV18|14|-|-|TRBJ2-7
TGTGCCAGCTCACCTTGGACAGAATCCTACGAGCAGTACTTC
CASSPWTESYEQYF
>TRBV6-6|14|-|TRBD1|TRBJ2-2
TGTGCCAGCAGCTCGGGACAGGGGACCGGGGAGCTGTTTTTT
CASSSGQGTGELFF
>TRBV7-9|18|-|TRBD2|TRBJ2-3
TGTGCCAGCAGCTTACTAGGGACTAGCGGGAGCTTTGAGGATACGCAGTATTTT
CASSLLGTSGSFEDTQYF
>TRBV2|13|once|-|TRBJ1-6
TGTGCCAGCAGCTGGGACTTTAATTCACCCCTCCACTTT
CASSWDFNSPLHF
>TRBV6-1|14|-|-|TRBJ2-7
TGTGCCAGCAGTGAACGGACAGCGAATAACGAGCAGTACTTC
CASSERTANNEQYF
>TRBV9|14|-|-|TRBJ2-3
TGTGCCAGCAGCGTAGAGACCGGGGGAGATACGCAGTATTTT
CASSVETGGDTQYF
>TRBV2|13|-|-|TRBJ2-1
TGTGCCACCAAAGGGGGGGATTACAATGAGCAGTTCTTC
CATKGGDYNEQFF
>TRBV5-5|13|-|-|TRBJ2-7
TGTGCCAGCAGCTTGCCCCCCAGGGACGAGCAGTACTTC
CASSLPPRDEQYF
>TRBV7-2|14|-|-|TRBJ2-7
TGTGCCAGCAGCTTGACGCTGGGAGGCTATGAGCAGTACTTC
CASSLTLGGYEQYF
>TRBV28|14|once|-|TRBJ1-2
TGTGCCAGCAGACCCGGAGGGGCTAACTATGGCTACACCTTC
CASRPGGANYGYTF
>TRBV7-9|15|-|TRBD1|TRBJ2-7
TGTGCCAGCAGCCCCGAGGGGGCAATCTCCTACGAGCAGTACTTC
CASSPEGAISYEQYF
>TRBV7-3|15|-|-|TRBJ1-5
TGTGCCAGCAGCTTAACGGGGGGCGTAAATCAGCCCCAGCATTTT
CASSLTGGVNQPQHF
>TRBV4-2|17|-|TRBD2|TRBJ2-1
TGTGCCAGCAGCCAAGATCAGGGCGGGAGCTCCTACAATGAGCAGTTCTTC
CASSQDQGGSSYNEQFF